The sequence of this T cell receptor (beta chain) was determined in a study of a mutant IDH1 vaccine in newly diagnosed glioma (dated by TCRdb to the early 2020s). Context from the whole study: In the chemotherapy-containing groups, vaccination started alongside temozolomide cycles, whereas in patients who had radiotherapy alone it started 4-6 weeks after radiotherapy. Visit V12 was the week-35 safety follow-up and visit V13 was the week-47 end of study. Of the 32 treated patients, approximately 62% were male and about 40% were female, and the mean age was approximately 39 years. Peripheral blood samples were drawn at six visits, namely V03 (baseline), V05, V07, V10, V12 and V13. Longitudinal TCRB deep sequencing was performed for about 25 treated patients wherever samples were available for exploratory analyses. Before enrollment, most patients had been given radiochemotherapy with temozolomide as standard therapy, while the rest had received either radiotherapy alone or temozolomide alone. Broader findings and caveats from the paper: According to the authors, sample limitations meant that analyses of patient blood samples could not be reproduced. Vaccine-induced immune responses across multiple MHC alleles were detected in about 93% of patients. PBMC samples for TCRB deep sequencing were selected based on availability. Changes in the top peripheral T cell clonotypes picked up by TCRB sequencing did not appear to be linked to pseudoprogression.

The protocol used for the library was the immunoSEQ multiplex PCR assay. Rearranged TCR beta chain sequences were amplified using the hsTCRB Kit according to the manufacturer's protocol. TCRB libraries were sequenced on an Illumina MiSeq. As for how the authors treated the data: The proprietary platform of the kit vendor was used for demultiplexing, trimming and gene mapping. TCRdb holds this immuneACCESS table with in-frame rearrangements only. Some clones are missing; in checked studies, unresolved V genes explain under half, and the rest has no known cause. D and trimming were read from the DNA, whereas the V and J calls and clone size are those reported in that table. The sample contains more than 35,000 clones, around 81% of them found a single time. The top ten clones comprise approximately 4.7% of the sample. This specimen's time point label, interpreted: week 35, safety follow-up. Each vaccine dose was 300 ug of a 20-mer mutant IDH1 peptide in Montanide, given subcutaneously with topical imiquimod. Patients were given eight vaccinations, in weeks 1, 3, 5, 7, 11, 15, 19 and 23, which matched visits V03 through V10. All donors had newly diagnosed IDH1-mutant astrocytomas of WHO grade 3 or 4 that showed loss of nuclear ATRX. The samples were drawn from NOA16, a multicentre, single-arm, open-label phase I trial in Germany that tested a mutant IDH1 peptide vaccine in humans for the first time. Genomic DNA for TCRB sequencing was isolated from EDTA blood with the DNeasy Blood and Tissue Kit.

At the junction V is shortened by 0 bases and J by 5 bases, with 11 bases in between. The CDR3 runs 15 residues from the cysteine to the phenylalanine. Just the 45-base CDR3 DNA is kept, in frame starting at base 1. From a lookup of the germline V gene, CDR1 and CDR2 are SGDLS and YYNGEE. This clone showed up just once. Its antigen is still unknown. The record has no base qualities; no much larger clone is one base away. This specimen consisted of PBMCs, obtained from a glioma patient whose treatment included an IDH1 peptide vaccine. Here the chain combines TRBV9 and TRBJ2-2, and TRBD1 may be the D gene, going by 5 matching bases. This sequence was found in a woman in her thirties or forties with glioma. Some clones in this sample may be carry-over from other donors' samples. The CDR3 amino acid sequence is: CASSVALTATGELFF. The DNA sequence is as follows: TGTGCCAGCAGCGTAGCTCTGACAGCGACCGGGGAGCTGTTTTTT.